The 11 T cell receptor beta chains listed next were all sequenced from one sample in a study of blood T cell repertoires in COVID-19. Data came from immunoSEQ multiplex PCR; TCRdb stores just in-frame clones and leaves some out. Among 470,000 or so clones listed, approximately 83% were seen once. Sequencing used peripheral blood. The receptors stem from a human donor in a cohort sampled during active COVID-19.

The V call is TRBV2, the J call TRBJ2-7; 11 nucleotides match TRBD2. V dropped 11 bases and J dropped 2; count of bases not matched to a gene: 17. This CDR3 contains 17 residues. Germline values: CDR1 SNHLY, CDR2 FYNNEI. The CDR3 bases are TGTGCCCCCACTCCATACAGTACTAGCGGGAGCCCCTACGAGCAGTACTTC. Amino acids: CAPTPYSTSGSPYEQYF.

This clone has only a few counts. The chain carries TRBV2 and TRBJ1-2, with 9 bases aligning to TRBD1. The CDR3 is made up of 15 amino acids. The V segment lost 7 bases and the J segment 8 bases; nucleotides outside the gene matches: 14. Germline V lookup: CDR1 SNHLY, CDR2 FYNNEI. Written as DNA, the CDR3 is TGTGCCAGCACCTATCAACAGGGACAGGGCGGCGGCTACACCTTC. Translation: CASTYQQGQGGGYTF.

CDR3 residues: CASSQELTGRYGYTF. CDR3 nucleotides: TGCGCCAGCAGCCAAGAATTGACGGGGAGGTATGGCTACACCTTC. The chain uses TRBV4-3 and TRBJ1-2; D gene unclear. Trimming took off 0 bases at V and 5 bases at J, with 13 bases between the two ends. The CDR3 sequence is 15 residues long. Germline CDR1 and CDR2: LGHNA and YSLEER.

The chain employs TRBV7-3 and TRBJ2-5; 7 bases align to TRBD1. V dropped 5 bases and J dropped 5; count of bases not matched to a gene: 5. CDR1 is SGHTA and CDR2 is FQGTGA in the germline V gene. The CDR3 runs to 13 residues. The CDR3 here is CASSAGTDETQYF. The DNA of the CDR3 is TGTGCCAGCAGCGCCGGGACAGATGAGACCCAGTACTTC. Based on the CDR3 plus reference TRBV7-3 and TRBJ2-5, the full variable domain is GAGVSQTPSNKVTEKGKYVELRCDPISGHTALYWYRQSLGQGPEFLIYFQGTGAADDSGLPNDRFFAVRPEGSVSTLKIQRTERGDSAVYLCASSAGTDETQYFGPGTRLLVL.

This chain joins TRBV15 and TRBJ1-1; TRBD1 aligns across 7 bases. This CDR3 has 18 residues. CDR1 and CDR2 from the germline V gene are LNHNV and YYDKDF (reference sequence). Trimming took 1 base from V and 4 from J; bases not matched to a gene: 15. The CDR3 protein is CATSRGAGGTSTATEAFF. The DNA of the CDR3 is TGTGCCACCAGCAGAGGTGCAGGGGGGACGAGTACGGCCACTGAAGCTTTCTTT.

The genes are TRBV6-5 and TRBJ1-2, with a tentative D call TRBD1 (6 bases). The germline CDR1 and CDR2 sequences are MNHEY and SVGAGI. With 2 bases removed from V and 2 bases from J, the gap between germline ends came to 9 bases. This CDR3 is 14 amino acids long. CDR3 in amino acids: CASSYTTGNYGYTF. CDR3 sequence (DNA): TGTGCCAGCAGTTACACAACAGGGAACTATGGCTACACCTTC.

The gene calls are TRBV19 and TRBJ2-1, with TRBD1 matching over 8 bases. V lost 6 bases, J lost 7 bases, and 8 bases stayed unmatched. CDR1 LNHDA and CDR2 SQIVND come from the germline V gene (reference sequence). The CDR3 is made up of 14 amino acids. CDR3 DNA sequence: TGTGCCAGTAGGGTACAACAGGGGGTGAATGAGCAGTTCTTC. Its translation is CASRVQQGVNEQFF.

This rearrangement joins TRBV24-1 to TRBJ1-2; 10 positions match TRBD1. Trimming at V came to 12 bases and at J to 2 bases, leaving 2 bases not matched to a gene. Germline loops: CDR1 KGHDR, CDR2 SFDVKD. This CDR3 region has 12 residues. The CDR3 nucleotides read TGTGCCGCGGGACAGGGGAACTATGGCTACACCTTC. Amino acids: CAAGQGNYGYTF.

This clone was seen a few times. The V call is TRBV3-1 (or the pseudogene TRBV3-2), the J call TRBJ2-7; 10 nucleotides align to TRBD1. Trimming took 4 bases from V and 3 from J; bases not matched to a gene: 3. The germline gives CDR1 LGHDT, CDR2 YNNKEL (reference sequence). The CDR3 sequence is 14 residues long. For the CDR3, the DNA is TGTGCCAGCAGCCGACAGGGGGCGTTCTACGAGCAGTACTTC. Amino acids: CASSRQGAFYEQYF.

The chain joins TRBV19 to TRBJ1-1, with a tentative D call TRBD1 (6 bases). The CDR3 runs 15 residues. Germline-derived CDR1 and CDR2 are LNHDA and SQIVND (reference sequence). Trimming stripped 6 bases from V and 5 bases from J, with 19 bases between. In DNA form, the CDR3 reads TGTGCCAGTAGATCTCGTACAGGGAAATTAACTGAAGCTTTCTTT. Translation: CASRSRTGKLTEAFF. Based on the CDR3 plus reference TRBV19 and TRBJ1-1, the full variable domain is DGGITQSPKYLFRKEGQNVTLSCEQNLNHDAMYWYRQDPGQGLRLIYYSQIVNDFQKGDIAEGYSVSREKKESFPLTVTSAQKNPTAFYLCASRSRTGKLTEAFFGQGTRLTVV.

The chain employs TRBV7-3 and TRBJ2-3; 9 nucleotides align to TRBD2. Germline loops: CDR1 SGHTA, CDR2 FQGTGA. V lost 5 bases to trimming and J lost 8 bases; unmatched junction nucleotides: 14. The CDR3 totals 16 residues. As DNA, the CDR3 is TGTGCCAGCAGCATCCAATCGGGCGGGAGGGCCGGTACGCAGTATTTT. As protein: CASSIQSGGRAGTQYF.